This is a list of T cell receptor beta chains from one sample in a study of siplizumab effects on memory and regulatory T cells. The assay was immunoSEQ multiplex PCR, and TCRdb's table has in-frame clones only and misses some. Seen here are 50,000 to 70,000 clones, 90% to 98% observed once, and the top ten hold more than 0.095%. Sequencing input: naive CD8+ T cells sorted from blood. These receptors all stem from a human donor in good health. CDR3s include the opening cysteine and the closing phenylalanine or tryptophan. The order of the fields is V gene, CDR3 length, J gene, D gene, CDR3 protein, CDR3 DNA. The D gene is left open where the match is weak.

V: TRBV7-9
length: 13
J: TRBJ2-5
D: .
CDR3: CASSLANGETQYF
DNA: TGTGCCAGCAGCTTAGCGAACGGAGAGACCCAGTACTTC

V: TRBV29-1
length: 16
J: TRBJ2-5
D: TRBD2
CDR3: CSVEGLAGGRQETQYF
DNA: TGCAGCGTTGAAGGACTAGCGGGGGGGCGGCAAGAGACCCAGTACTTC

V: TRBV30
length: 12
J: TRBJ2-7
D: .
CDR3: CAWSVGTYEQYF
DNA: TGTGCCTGGAGTGTTGGTACCTACGAGCAGTACTTC

V: TRBV15
length: 17
J: TRBJ2-7
D: .
CDR3: CATSPTPGTQQLYEQYF
DNA: TGTGCCACCAGCCCCACTCCAGGGACCCAACAATTATACGAGCAGTACTTC

V: TRBV7-2
length: 14
J: TRBJ1-2
D: .
CDR3: CASSLGDLNYGYTF
DNA: TGTGCCAGCAGCTTAGGGGATCTTAACTATGGCTACACCTTC

V: TRBV27
length: 14
J: TRBJ1-2
D: TRBD1
CDR3: CASSPGDRLYGYTF
DNA: TGTGCCAGCAGTCCAGGGGACAGGTTGTATGGCTACACCTTC

V: TRBV29-1
length: 15
J: TRBJ2-1
D: TRBD1
CDR3: CSVDGPGQGLGEQFF
DNA: TGCAGCGTTGATGGACCGGGACAGGGGCTTGGTGAGCAGTTCTTC

V: TRBV13
length: 16
J: TRBJ2-3
D: TRBD2
CDR3: CASSLISGGPTDTQYF
DNA: TGTGCCAGCAGCTTAATCTCGGGGGGGCCCACAGATACGCAGTATTTT

V: TRBV6-1
length: 16
J: TRBJ1-4
D: .
CDR3: CASSEGGAPLNEKLFF
DNA: TGTGCCAGCAGTGAAGGGGGGGCCCCCCTTAATGAAAAACTGTTTTTT

V: TRBV5-1
length: 16
J: TRBJ2-3
D: TRBD2
CDR3: CASSAYSGGYTDTQYF
DNA: TGCGCCAGCAGCGCGTATAGCGGGGGGTATACAGATACGCAGTATTTT

V: TRBV7-3
length: 10
J: TRBJ1-2
D: .
CDR3: CASSPLGYTF
DNA: TGTGCCAGCAGCCCCCTCGGCTACACCTTC

V: TRBV15
length: 14
J: TRBJ1-6
D: .
CDR3: CATSRDKGQVTLHF
DNA: TGTGCCACCAGCAGAGACAAGGGCCAAGTCACCCTCCACTTT

V: TRBV7-2
length: 13
J: TRBJ1-2
D: .
CDR3: CASSLGRGGGYTF
DNA: TGTGCCAGCAGCTTAGGCAGGGGAGGCGGCTACACCTTC

V: TRBV6-5
length: 12
J: TRBJ1-2
D: .
CDR3: CASSPGISDYTF
DNA: TGTGCCAGCAGTCCTGGGATTTCGGACTACACCTTC

V: TRBV6-6
length: 14
J: TRBJ2-5
D: .
CDR3: CASSYVQVQETQYF
DNA: TGTGCCAGCAGTTACGTACAGGTCCAAGAGACCCAGTACTTC

V: TRBV5-8
length: 15
J: TRBJ2-2
D: TRBD1
CDR3: CASSLRDRSPGELFF
DNA: TGTGCCAGCAGCTTACGGGACAGGTCGCCCGGGGAGCTGTTTTTT

V: TRBV10-1
length: 13
J: TRBJ2-5
D: TRBD1
CDR3: CASSRTGWETQYF
DNA: TGCGCCAGCAGTCGGACAGGGTGGGAGACCCAGTACTTC